Sequencing of this T cell receptor (beta chain) was carried out in a study of blood T cell repertoires in COVID-19 (dated by TCRdb to about 2020). For context, the study as a whole: The collaborator samples originated in the United States, Italy and Spain and spanned the acute and convalescent phases of COVID-19. Where available, HLA class I and class II types were obtained from metadata supplied by the sample provider rather than from assay-based typing. The prospective study material was composed of cDNA or gDNA derived from T cells, B-cell-depleted T cells, or PBMCs. The repertoires were released in a freely available public database intended as a resource for research on the immune response to SARS-CoV-2. Nearly every sample came with metadata listing a de-identified subject ID, COVID-19 status, age in years and sex. Samples came from the ongoing ImmuneRACE study (first 160 participants) plus 1,254 subjects from 6 global collaborators. The dataset comprised deeply sampled blood TCRbeta repertoires from subjects exposed to, actively infected with, or recovered from COVID-19.

As concerns this clone: Its antigen has not been determined. Base qualities are missing; no much larger clone stands one base away.

At one collaborating source in Seattle, patients were enrolled during active infection and were followed longitudinally through the course of disease. Each collaborating institution followed its own protocols to collect whole blood in K2EDTA tubes. For TCRbeta analysis, collaborator samples were shipped as frozen whole blood, as isolated PBMCs, or as DNA extracted from either sample type. Study-wide conclusions, independent of this receptor: Clinical and demographic metadata were provided uncurated, with the amount varying by source and participant.

The germline V gene yields MNHEY for CDR1 and SVGEGT for CDR2. V drops 7 bases and J drops 4 bases, leaving 10 bases in between. The CDR3 measures 12 amino acids from cysteine to phenylalanine. Solely the CDR3 DNA is kept, with 36 bases framed from the first base. TCRbeta CDR3 regions were amplified from genomic DNA by means of the immunoSEQ Assay, a bias-controlled multiplex PCR. As for the original processing: Nucleated cell counts per sample were estimated from amplification of reference gene primers within the assay. To quantify the absolute abundance of each unique TCRbeta CDR3 rearrangement, sequence reads were collapsed and filtered. For each sample, productive Simpson clonality was calculated by taking the square root of Simpson's diversity index across productive rearrangements. Entries here come from immuneACCESS through TCRdb and include only in-frame sequences with V and J called. Some clones fail to appear in such tables; in the studies checked, an unresolved V gene covers under half of the shortfall, and the cause of the remainder is unknown. That table gives V, J and clone size, and the DNA gave D and trimming. The sample table holds about 180,000 clones, of which about 81% were seen once. The ten most abundant clones make up about 12% of the sample.

In this chain, TRBV6-2 or TRBV6-3 is recombined with TRBJ1-1; a tentative D call is TRBD1 (5 bases match). The clonotype originates from a woman aged 80 or over with COVID-19, enrolled during active disease. Sequenced: peripheral blood. CDR3 loop: CASTPGGTEAFF. The DNA sequence is as follows: TGTGCCAGCACCCCCGGGGGCACTGAAGCTTTCTTT.